Each of the 23 T cell receptor beta chains below was sequenced from the same sample in a study of T cell responses to AZD1222 COVID-19 vaccine. Data came from immunoSEQ multiplex PCR; TCRdb stores just in-frame clones and leaves some out. The repertoire holds 140,000 to 150,000 clones, with approximately 93% as singletons. Specimen: peripheral blood, collected on day 0 of AZD1222 vaccination. The source is an adult in good health.

The rearrangement uses TRBV29-1 and TRBJ1-1, with D perhaps TRBD1 (5 bases). V was trimmed by 7 bases and J by 1 base, leaving 10 bases between them. Germline CDR1 SQVTM, CDR2 ANQGSEA. CDR3 length: 12 residues. Here the CDR3 DNA reads TGCAGCGCCAAAGGGGAGAACACTGAAGCTTTCTTT. Translation: CSAKGENTEAFF.

The chain employs TRBV5-1 and TRBJ1-3; D is undetermined. Germline V gene lookup returns CDR1 SGHRS and CDR2 YFSETQ. The CDR3 sequence is 16 residues long. V was cut by 0 bases and J by 1 base, with 11 bases left in between. This CDR3 reads CASSLVGGSSGNTIYF. DNA of the CDR3: TGCGCCAGCAGCTTGGTCGGCGGCAGTTCTGGAAACACCATATATTTT.

V usage is TRBV6-5 and J usage is TRBJ2-3, with TRBD2 as a possible D gene (5 bases). The CDR3 totals 15 residues. Trimming stripped 6 bases from V and 1 base from J, with 14 bases between. Germline assignment: CDR1 MNHEY and CDR2 SVGAGI. In nucleotides, the CDR3 is TGTGCCAGCAGCGAGGGCGCTAGAGGCACAGATACGCAGTATTTT. This sequence encodes CASSEGARGTDTQYF.

This chain connects TRBV19 to TRBJ1-2, with TRBD1 matching 8 bases. Germline V CDR1 and CDR2: LNHDA, SQIVND (reference sequence). The J segment lost 1 base and the V segment lost 5 bases, leaving 6 bases of the junction unmatched. The CDR3 runs 15 residues. In nucleotides, the CDR3 is TGTGCCAGTAGTCGAGGACAGGGCATTAACTATGGCTACACCTTC. Its translation is CASSRGQGINYGYTF.

The chain uses TRBV19 and TRBJ1-1, with D hard to call. V lost 7 bases, J lost 10 bases, and 13 bases lay in between. This CDR3 has 11 residues. The germline CDR1 and CDR2 sequences are LNHDA and SQIVND (reference sequence). The DNA for the CDR3 is TGTGCCAGTACAAGGGCATTTGGAGCTTTCTTT. Its translation is CASTRAFGAFF.

This chain connects TRBV10-1 to TRBJ2-2; 14 bases map to TRBD2. V shed 0 bases and J 5 bases; nucleotides not matched to a gene: 5. Germline CDR1 is WNHNN and CDR2 is SYGVQD (reference sequence). The CDR3 spans 18 residues. The CDR3 sequence is CASSESGLAGEGTGELFF. CDR3 nucleotide sequence: TGCGCCAGCAGTGAGTCGGGACTAGCGGGAGAGGGGACCGGGGAGCTGTTTTTT.

V gene TRBV6-5 combines with J gene TRBJ2-7; D not certain. Trimming took off 0 bases at V and 4 bases at J, with 10 bases between the two ends. Germline V gives CDR1 MNHEY, CDR2 SVGAGI. CDR3 size: 14 residues. The DNA for the CDR3 is TGTGCCAGCAGTTACTCACCCACTCATTACGAGCAGTACTTC. It yields the protein CASSYSPTHYEQYF.

V and J are TRBV9 and TRBJ1-2; no clear D gene. Germline CDR1 SGDLS, CDR2 YYNGEE. V lost 0 bases to trimming and J lost 0 bases, with 15 bases between them. This CDR3 is built from 17 residues. The chain's CDR3 is CASSVVDPDDTNYGYTF. In nucleotides, the CDR3 is TGTGCCAGCAGCGTAGTTGACCCCGATGATACTAACTATGGCTACACCTTC.

This clone appeared a single time. The CDR3 here is CASSYSSGGSEKLFF. CDR3 sequence (DNA): TGTGCCAGCAGTTACTCTTCAGGGGGCAGTGAAAAACTGTTTTTT. The genes are TRBV6-5 and TRBJ1-4, with 8 positions matching TRBD1. V was pared by 0 bases and J by 7 bases, with 4 bases of the junction left unmatched. The CDR3 loop spans 15 amino acids. In germline, CDR1 is MNHEY, CDR2 SVGAGI.

This chain's CDR3 is CASSVVGLAGSTQYF. The CDR3 DNA reads TGTGCCAGCAGTGTTGTGGGACTAGCGGGATCTACGCAGTATTTT. The rearrangement links TRBV2 to TRBJ2-3; 13 bases line up with TRBD2. This CDR3 comprises 15 residues. Trimming removed 4 bases from V and 8 bases from J; junction bases left unmatched: 6. Germline values: CDR1 SNHLY, CDR2 FYNNEI.

The chain uses TRBV15 and TRBJ2-7; 12 nucleotides align to TRBD2. V shed 2 bases, J shed 4 bases, and the junction held 6 bases outside the gene matches. CDR1 is LNHNV and CDR2 is YYDKDF in the germline V gene (reference sequence). The CDR3 length is 16 residues. This chain's CDR3 is CATSRSRLAGDYEQYF. The CDR3 DNA sequence: TGTGCCACCAGCAGATCCAGACTAGCGGGAGATTACGAGCAGTACTTC.

The V gene is TRBV18, the J gene TRBJ1-5; D gene unclear. This CDR3 has 12 residues. Germline loops: CDR1 KGHSH, CDR2 LQKENI. Trimming removed 3 bases from V and 4 bases from J, with 4 bases in between. The CDR3 sequence: CASSPPNQPQHF. The CDR3 DNA reads TGTGCCAGCTCACCGCCAAATCAGCCCCAGCATTTT.

The CDR3 coding sequence is TGTGCCAGCAGTGAATATAAGGGGGATTTAGATACGCAGTATTTT. Encoded protein: CASSEYKGDLDTQYF. The chain joins TRBV25-1 to TRBJ2-3; tentative D call: TRBD1 (6 bases). The V end was cut by 0 bases, the J end by 5 bases, with 12 bases between. CDR3 length equals 15 residues. Germline values: CDR1 MGHDK, CDR2 SYGVNS. The variable domain in full, with the rest retrieved from reference TRBV25-1 and TRBJ2-3, is EADIYQTPRYLVIGTGKKITLECSQTMGHDKMYWYQQDPGMELHLIHYSYGVNSTEKGDLSSESTVSRIRTEHFPLTLESARPSHTSQYLCASSEYKGDLDTQYFGPGTRLTVL.

This clone was seen just once. CDR3 residues: CASSPDGYEQYF. The CDR3 region has the DNA TGTGCCAGCAGCCCGGACGGATACGAGCAGTACTTC. The chain employs TRBV14 and TRBJ2-7; D gene unclear. CDR3 length equals 12 residues. Germline-derived CDR1 and CDR2 are SGHDN and FVKESK. Trimming shortened V by 4 bases and J by 4 bases, and 8 bases separated the two germline ends.

Note on this clone: The sample carries other DNA sequences with the same CDR3. The J gene is TRBJ2-7, the V gene TRBV11-2; 12 bases map to TRBD2. The CDR3 is made up of 14 amino acids. Germline CDR1 is SGHAT and CDR2 is FQNNGV. Losses at the gene ends were 5 bases for V and 5 bases for J; bases not matched to a gene: 4. CDR3 sequence: CASSRTSGTHEQYF. The CDR3 DNA sequence: TGTGCCAGCAGCCGGACTAGCGGGACCCACGAGCAGTACTTC.

The rearrangement uses TRBV6-4 and TRBJ2-1, with 12 bases that match TRBD2. Trimming cost V 0 bases and J 0 bases; bases outside gene matches: 3. CDR3 length: 18 amino acids. Germline V gives CDR1 MRHNA, CDR2 SNTAGT. The CDR3 DNA sequence: TGTGCCAGCAGTGACTCGTCTAGCGGGAGGGGCTCCTACAATGAGCAGTTCTTC. Protein product: CASSDSSSGRGSYNEQFF.

This chain connects TRBV27 to TRBJ2-3; 10 bases map to TRBD1. CDR1 MNHEY and CDR2 SMNVEV come from the germline V gene (reference sequence). The CDR3 length is 17 residues. The V gene end was trimmed by 3 bases and the J gene end by 2 bases; junction bases not matched to a gene: 8. Written as DNA, the CDR3 is TGTGCCAGCAGTTTGCTGGGACAGGGGCCTGACACAGATACGCAGTATTTT. It yields the protein CASSLLGQGPDTDTQYF.

The chain links TRBV18 to TRBJ2-1, with D possibly matching TRBD1 (5 bases). Per the germline V gene, CDR1 is KGHSH and CDR2 is LQKENI. V gave up 2 bases and J gave up 5 bases, with 10 bases separating them. The CDR3 length is 14 residues. CDR3 DNA sequence: TGTGCCAGCTCACCAGGCGACAGCAACAATGAGCAGTTCTTC. Protein: CASSPGDSNNEQFF.

The chain joins TRBV6-1 to TRBJ2-7; D is unresolved. The CDR3 totals 14 residues. Trimming took 3 bases from V and 0 from J, leaving 9 bases between them. Germline loops: CDR1 MNHNS, CDR2 SASEGT. The CDR3 protein is CASSEGRLSYEQYF. DNA for the CDR3: TGTGCCAGCAGTGAGGGCAGGCTCTCCTACGAGCAGTACTTC.

This clone was recorded a few times. The rearrangement uses TRBV12-3 or TRBV12-4 and TRBJ1-2; maybe TRBD1 (5 bases). CDR3 length equals 13 residues. V was shortened by 2 bases and J by 11 bases, with 15 bases between the two germline ends. CDR3 residues: CASSLQRIRGYTF. For the CDR3, the DNA is TGTGCCAGCAGTTTACAACGGATCCGGGGGTACACCTTC.

The V and J genes are TRBV6-1 and TRBJ2-5, with a possible D match to TRBD2 (6 bases). The germline V gene encodes CDR1 MNHNS and CDR2 SASEGT. This CDR3 spans 16 amino acids. Trimming removed 3 bases at V and 3 bases at J, with 17 bases between. In DNA, the CDR3 is TGTGCCAGCAGTGAGCTCGGAGGGCGGGTAGAAGAGACCCAGTACTTC. Translated, it gives CASSELGGRVEETQYF.

The chain employs TRBV5-5 and TRBJ1-5; no clear D gene. Germline lookup yields CDR1 SGHKS and CDR2 YYEKEE (reference sequence). The CDR3 is 14 amino acids. V was cut by 0 bases and J by 5 bases, with 9 bases left in between. The CDR3 coding sequence is TGTGCCAGCAGCTTGGACGGAAGCGATCAGCCCCAGCATTTT. This codes for CASSLDGSDQPQHF.

This clone showed up just once. The rearrangement links TRBV16 to TRBJ2-1; D perhaps matches TRBD2 (7 bases). V lost 3 bases and J lost 10, with 19 bases in between. The CDR3 runs to 15 residues. Looked up from germline, CDR1 is KGHSY and CDR2 is FQNENV. CDR3 DNA: TGTGCCAGCAGCCATGGGGGGGGGCCCCCAATCGAGCAGTTCTTC. It specifies CASSHGGGPPIEQFF.